The T cell receptor (beta chain) under discussion was sequenced for a study of human T cells and chemical hapten exposure. The germline V gene has CDR1 ENHRY and CDR2 SYGVKD. V was shortened by 4 bases and J by 2 bases, with 16 bases between the two germline ends. The CDR3 spans 16 residues. One entry per CDR3 protein results from TCRdb running MiXCR on the RACE reads. Here the sample spans roughly 130,000 distinct CDR3 sequences, about 11% being singletons. Time point of the sample: patch test 3, about 24 weeks after DPC sensitization. Indicated treatment: therapeutic diphenylcyclopropenone sensitization with weekly scalp DPC.

This receptor was identified in a woman between 50 and 59 years old with alopecia areata. Some clones in this sample may be carry-over from other donors' samples. The V and J genes are TRBV10-3 and TRBJ2-3; no firm D call. The sample was whole blood, taken in connection with sensitization to the hapten diphenylcyclopropenone (DPC). The CDR3 sequence is CAISGSGLSTTDTQYF. The CDR3 DNA reads TGTGCCATCAGTGGGTCTGGTCTTTCCACCACAGATACGCAGTATTTT.